Listed below are T cell receptor beta chains from one sample, sequenced in a study of T cells in tuberculosis. The data were produced by immunoSEQ multiplex PCR, yet TCRdb's version contains in-frame clones alone and is incomplete. Of roughly 34,000 clones in the sample, around 97% were seen once. The sample was PBMCs. All receptors derive from a donor aged 10 to 29 with latent tuberculosis or without tuberculosis infection. CDR3s include the opening cysteine and the closing phenylalanine or tryptophan. The D gene is left open where the match is weak. Clone size is not always given. Where it is, it says once, few, many or a class for expanded clones.

D gene	V gene	clone size	J gene	CDR3 protein	CDR3 DNA
-	TRBV7-9	-	TRBJ1-2	CASSPGGGRAFYGYTF	TGTGCCAGCAGCCCCGGGGGTGGGAGGGCTTTCTATGGCTACACCTTC
-	TRBV20-1	-	TRBJ2-7	CSARGQGLYF	TGCAGTGCTAGAGGGCAGGGGTTGTACTTC
-	TRBV27	-	TRBJ1-1	CASSQREGTEAFF	TGTGCCAGCAGTCAGAGGGAGGGCACTGAAGCTTTCTTT
TRBD1	TRBV19	-	TRBJ1-2	CASSIIGQGASNYGYTF	TGTGCCAGTAGTATAATCGGACAGGGGGCTTCTAACTATGGCTACACCTTC
-	TRBV5-5	-	TRBJ1-5	CASSLEVRGGANQPQHF	TGTGCCAGCAGCTTGGAAGTCCGGGGGGGCGCGAATCAGCCCCAGCATTTT
TRBD1	TRBV10-3	once	TRBJ1-3	CAIPDRGVHTIYF	TGTGCCATACCGGACAGGGGAGTACACACCATATATTTT
-	TRBV2	once	TRBJ2-1	CASTNQLGNEQFF	TGTGCCAGCACCAACCAACTAGGCAATGAGCAGTTCTTC
TRBD1	TRBV7-9	-	TRBJ2-7	CASSLEQGANEQYF	TGTGCCAGCAGCTTGGAACAGGGGGCGAACGAGCAGTACTTC
-	TRBV6-5	-	TRBJ2-7	CASSYRGRDEQYF	TGTGCCAGCAGCTACAGGGGGAGGGACGAGCAGTACTTC
-	TRBV5-4	-	TRBJ1-1	CASSIGLPRVNTEAFF	TGTGCCAGTAGCATAGGGCTTCCCAGGGTGAACACTGAAGCTTTCTTT
-	TRBV29-1	-	TRBJ2-1	CSVLTAYNEQFF	TGCAGCGTACTGACTGCATACAATGAGCAGTTCTTC
-	TRBV4-1	-	TRBJ1-2	CASSPGQPYGYTF	TGCGCCAGCAGTCCCGGACAGCCCTATGGCTACACCTTC
TRBD1	TRBV2	-	TRBJ1-1	CASSEATGPPEAFF	TGTGCCAGCAGTGAAGCGACAGGGCCTCCTGAAGCTTTCTTT
TRBD1	TRBV6-1	-	TRBJ1-2	CASSEGGTAPSYGYTF	TGTGCCAGCAGTGAAGGGGGGACAGCCCCCAGCTATGGCTACACCTTC
TRBD1	TRBV18	-	TRBJ1-2	CASSPRRGQGDGYTF	TGTGCCAGCTCACCGAGACGGGGACAGGGGGATGGCTACACCTTC
-	TRBV4-2	-	TRBJ1-2	CASSQDPQASNYGYTF	TGTGCCAGCAGCCAAGATCCCCAGGCGTCTAACTATGGCTACACCTTC
TRBD2	TRBV5-1	-	TRBJ2-1	CASSLYRGLAGVTGNEQFF	TGCGCCAGCAGCCTTTACCGGGGACTAGCGGGAGTGACGGGCAATGAGCAGTTCTTC
TRBD1	TRBV19	-	TRBJ1-2	CASSRRQGTDSNYGYTF	TGTGCCAGTAGTAGGCGTCAGGGGACAGACTCAAACTATGGCTACACCTTC
-	TRBV2	few	TRBJ2-2	CASSKRGRSPGELFF	TGTGCCAGCAGCAAAAGGGGCCGTAGCCCCGGGGAGCTGTTTTTT
-	TRBV7-2	-	TRBJ2-7	CASSLSSSWNF	TGTGCCAGCAGCTTAAGTAGCTCATGGAACTTC
-	TRBV11-2	-	TRBJ2-5	CASSFTPQETQYF	TGTGCCAGCAGCTTTACACCCCAAGAGACCCAGTACTTC
-	TRBV19	-	TRBJ1-2	CASSLWALGGGYTF	TGTGCCAGTAGTTTGTGGGCTCTAGGAGGCGGCTACACCTTC
TRBD2	TRBV11-2	-	TRBJ2-7	CASSSLAGVLLEQYF	TGTGCCAGCAGCTCACTAGCGGGGGTACTTCTCGAGCAGTACTTC
-	TRBV9	once	TRBJ1-1	CASSVVEDTEAFF	TGTGCCAGCAGCGTAGTAGAAGACACTGAAGCTTTCTTT
-	TRBV5-4	-	TRBJ1-2	CASTRVNGYTF	TGTGCCAGCACCAGGGTAAATGGCTACACCTTC
-	TRBV5-1	-	TRBJ1-4	CASSSGDAYRGNNEKLFF	TGCGCCAGCAGCTCCGGTGACGCATATAGGGGCAACAATGAAAAACTGTTTTTT
-	TRBV18	-	TRBJ2-7	CASSPRDEHEQYF	TGTGCCAGCTCACCCCGGGATGAACACGAGCAGTACTTC
-	TRBV6-1	-	TRBJ2-7	CAGSGLSPYEQYF	TGTGCCGGTAGCGGACTATCTCCCTACGAGCAGTACTTC
TRBD1	TRBV5-6	once	TRBJ1-2	CASSLGGTAHYYGYTF	TGTGCCAGCAGCCTAGGAGGGACAGCCCACTACTATGGCTACACCTTC
TRBD2	TRBV4-1	-	TRBJ2-1	CASSQLAGGDPYNEQFF	TGCGCCAGCAGCCAGCTAGCGGGAGGAGACCCCTACAATGAGCAGTTCTTC
-	TRBV23-1	-	TRBJ2-1	CASSRPSQVYNEQFF	TGCGCCAGCAGTCGACCCTCCCAGGTCTACAATGAGCAGTTCTTC
TRBD1	TRBV5-4	-	TRBJ2-1	CASSVNRGSEQFF	TGTGCCAGCAGCGTAAACAGGGGCAGCGAGCAGTTCTTC
TRBD2	TRBV4-1	-	TRBJ2-5	CASSQSSGGAGETQYF	TGCGCCAGCAGTCAAAGTAGCGGGGGGGCAGGTGAGACCCAGTACTTC
TRBD2	TRBV28	-	TRBJ2-5	CASRLGLAGWQETQYF	TGTGCCAGCAGGCTAGGACTAGCGGGATGGCAAGAGACCCAGTACTTC
TRBD1	TRBV28	-	TRBJ1-1	CASSLGTRGPEAFF	TGTGCCAGCAGTTTAGGCACCAGGGGGCCTGAAGCTTTCTTT
-	TRBV14	few	TRBJ1-1	CASSQFGLNTEAFF	TGTGCCAGCAGCCAATTCGGTCTGAACACTGAAGCTTTCTTT
-	TRBV9	few	TRBJ2-5	CASSGDGQRQETQYF	TGTGCCAGCAGTGGAGACGGACAGCGCCAAGAGACCCAGTACTTC
-	TRBV6-1	-	TRBJ1-3	CASSEIGVGGNTIYF	TGTGCCAGCAGTGAAATCGGGGTAGGCGGAAACACCATATATTTT
TRBD1	TRBV19	-	TRBJ2-3	CASSMGQEVDTQYF	TGTGCCAGTAGTATGGGACAGGAGGTAGATACGCAGTATTTT
TRBD2	TRBV2	-	TRBJ2-5	CASSERIGTSGSPAQYF	TGTGCCAGCAGTGAACGTATTGGGACTAGCGGCTCCCCGGCCCAGTACTTC
-	TRBV2	-	TRBJ1-1	CASRMEMNTEAFF	TGTGCCAGCAGAATGGAGATGAACACTGAAGCTTTCTTT
-	TRBV5-1	-	TRBJ1-1	CASSDGVTEAFF	TGCGCCAGCAGCGACGGGGTCACTGAAGCTTTCTTT
TRBD1	TRBV7-9	-	TRBJ1-2	CASSEDRGLGYTF	TGTGCCAGCAGCGAGGACAGGGGGCTTGGCTACACCTTC
-	TRBV19	-	TRBJ2-1	CASSFYTGHGYSYNEQFF	TGTGCCAGTAGTTTCTACACAGGACACGGATACTCCTACAATGAGCAGTTCTTC
TRBD1	TRBV19	-	TRBJ1-1	CATPRGQTTEAFF	TGTGCCACCCCTCGGGGACAGACCACTGAAGCTTTCTTT
-	TRBV5-1	-	TRBJ1-2	CASSLEQSYGYTF	TGCGCCAGCAGCTTGGAACAGTCCTATGGCTACACCTTC
-	TRBV10-3	-	TRBJ1-5	CAISDHYSNQPQHF	TGTGCCATCAGTGATCACTATAGCAATCAGCCCCAGCATTTT
TRBD2	TRBV19	few	TRBJ2-1	CASSILTSGRWNEQFF	TGTGCCAGTAGTATCCTAACTAGCGGGAGATGGAATGAGCAGTTCTTC
TRBD1	TRBV5-6	-	TRBJ1-2	CARSFGGEGASTGYTF	TGTGCCCGCAGCTTCGGGGGGGAGGGGGCGAGTACCGGCTACACCTTC
-	TRBV10-3	-	TRBJ1-1	CAISGQGTEAFF	TGTGCCATCAGTGGGCAGGGCACTGAAGCTTTCTTT
TRBD1	TRBV5-1	-	TRBJ2-1	CASSRPGQGYNEQFF	TGCGCCAGCAGCCGACCGGGACAGGGGTACAATGAGCAGTTCTTC
TRBD2	TRBV9	-	TRBJ2-1	CASSLRTSVGYNEQFF	TGTGCCAGCAGCCTTCGGACTAGTGTGGGTTACAATGAGCAGTTCTTC
TRBD1	TRBV9	-	TRBJ1-2	CASSGGAKTGGEGYTF	TGTGCCAGCAGCGGAGGAGCCAAGACAGGGGGCGAAGGCTACACCTTC
-	TRBV6-5	once	TRBJ1-2	CASSGVAGRIDGYTF	TGTGCCAGCAGCGGCGTTGCGGGGAGGATCGATGGCTACACCTTC
-	TRBV5-4	-	TRBJ1-1	CASSVLLRGTEAFF	TGTGCCAGCAGCGTACTTCTCAGGGGCACTGAAGCTTTCTTT
TRBD2	TRBV9	-	TRBJ2-3	CASSVDSGRAGDTQYF	TGTGCCAGCAGCGTAGATAGCGGGAGGGCTGGAGATACGCAGTATTTT
-	TRBV4-1	-	TRBJ2-4	CASSQESGAAWNIQYF	TGCGCCAGCAGCCAAGAGTCTGGGGCGGCGTGGAACATTCAGTACTTC
-	TRBV2	-	TRBJ2-7	CASSSSSYEQYF	TGTGCCAGCAGTTCGAGCTCCTACGAGCAGTACTTC
-	TRBV19	-	TRBJ2-2	CASSQGRNTGELFF	TGTGCCAGTAGTCAGGGTCGAAACACCGGGGAGCTGTTTTTT